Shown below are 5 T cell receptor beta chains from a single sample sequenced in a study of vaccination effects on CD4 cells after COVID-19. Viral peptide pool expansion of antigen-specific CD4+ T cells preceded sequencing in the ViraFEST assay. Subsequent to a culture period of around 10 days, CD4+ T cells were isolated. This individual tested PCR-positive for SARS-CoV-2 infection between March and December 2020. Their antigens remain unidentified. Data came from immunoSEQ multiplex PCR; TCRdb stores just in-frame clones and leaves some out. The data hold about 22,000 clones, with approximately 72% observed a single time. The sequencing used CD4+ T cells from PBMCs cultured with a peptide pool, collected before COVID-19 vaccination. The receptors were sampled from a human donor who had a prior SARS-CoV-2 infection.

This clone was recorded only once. The CDR3 sequence: CASSEPGRWGLGKNQRETQYF. The CDR3 bases are TGTGCCAGCAGTGAACCCGGCAGATGGGGCCTAGGGAAAAATCAGCGGGAGACCCAGTACTTC. J is TRBJ2-5 and V is TRBV2; D is perhaps TRBD1 or TRBD2 (5 bases each). V was trimmed by 2 bases and J by 5 bases, leaving 33 bases between them. CDR1 SNHLY and CDR2 FYNNEI come from the germline V gene. The CDR3 totals 21 residues.

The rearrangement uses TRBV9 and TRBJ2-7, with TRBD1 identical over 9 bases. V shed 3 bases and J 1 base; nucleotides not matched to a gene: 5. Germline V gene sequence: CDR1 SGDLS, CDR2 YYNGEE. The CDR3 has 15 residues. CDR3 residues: CASSAGTGWSYEQYF. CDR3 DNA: TGTGCCAGCAGCGCCGGGACAGGGTGGTCCTACGAGCAGTACTTC. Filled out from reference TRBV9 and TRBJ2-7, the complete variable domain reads DSGVTQTPKHLITATGQRVTLRCSPRSGDLSVYWYQQSLDQGLQFLIQYYNGEERAKGNILERFSAQQFPDLHSELNLSSLELGDSALYFCASSAGTGWSYEQYFGPGTRLTVT.

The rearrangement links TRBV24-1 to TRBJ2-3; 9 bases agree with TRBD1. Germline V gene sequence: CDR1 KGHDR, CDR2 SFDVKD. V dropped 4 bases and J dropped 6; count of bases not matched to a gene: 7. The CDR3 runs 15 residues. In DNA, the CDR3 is TGTGCCACCAGTGACACAGGGGGCGCCGGGGATACGCAGTATTTT. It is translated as CATSDTGGAGDTQYF.

The CDR3 DNA reads as TGTGCCAGCAGCTTAGCCGGAGTAGCGGGAATAACAGATACGCAGTATTTT. Its protein is CASSLAGVAGITDTQYF. V usage is TRBV7-2 and J usage is TRBJ2-3, with 8 bases aligning to TRBD2. Germline values: CDR1 SGHTA, CDR2 FQGNSA. V shed 0 bases, J shed 3 bases, and the junction held 8 bases outside the gene matches. The CDR3 spans 17 residues.

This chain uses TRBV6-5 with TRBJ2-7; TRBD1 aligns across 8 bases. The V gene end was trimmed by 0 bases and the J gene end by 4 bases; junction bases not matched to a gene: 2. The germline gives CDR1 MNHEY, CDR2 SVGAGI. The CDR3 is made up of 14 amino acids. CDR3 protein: CASSYSRQGYEQYF. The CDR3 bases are TGTGCCAGCAGTTACTCCCGACAGGGGTACGAGCAGTACTTC.